This T cell receptor (beta chain) was sequenced for a study of cytomegalovirus exposure and HLA in healthy donors. TCRdb keeps only in-frame clones here, not all; method: immunoSEQ multiplex PCR. The sample lists 150,000 to 200,000 clones, approximately 86% occurring once. CDR3 length equals 15 residues. V was clipped by 6 bases and J by 4 bases, with 16 bases between them. The germline V gene has CDR1 SGHDN and CDR2 FVKESK. The rearrangement uses TRBV14 and TRBJ1-3; unclear D gene. The receptor comes from a woman in her late teens or twenties in good health and CMV-seronegative. Sequenced: PBMCs. CDR3 bases: TGTGCCAGCAGAAATCGAGGTGGTAAAGGAAACACCATATATTTT. This codes for CASRNRGGKGNTIYF.